This T cell receptor beta chain stems from a study of OX40 agonist ivuxolimab in advanced cancers. Germline-derived CDR1 and CDR2 are MNHNS and SASEGT. CDR3 length equals 15 residues. The V and J ends lost 4 bases and 0 bases respectively, with 13 bases between them. Study-level findings and limits: Some nonresponders additionally presented with little normalized T-cell clonal expansion.

Using immunoSEQ multiplex PCR, the repertoire was profiled, and TCRdb retains in-frame clones only, with some absent. The sample holds around 47,000 clones; more than 75% are singletons and the top ten take over 12%. The sample holds a few counts of this clone. Its specificity is unknown. Other DNA sequences of this sample code for an identical CDR3. The sample in question was CD4+ or CD8+ T cells sorted from blood, obtained in a trial of the OX40 agonist ivuxolimab. The gene calls are TRBV6-1 and TRBJ2-7; D tentatively fits TRBD1 or TRBD2 (5 bases each). This receptor was identified in an adult with an advanced solid tumor such as melanoma, head and neck, liver or kidney cancer. In DNA form, the CDR3 reads TGTGCCAGCAGTGCTGGTCAGGGACCCTCCTACGAGCAGTACTTC. This encodes CASSAGQGPSYEQYF.